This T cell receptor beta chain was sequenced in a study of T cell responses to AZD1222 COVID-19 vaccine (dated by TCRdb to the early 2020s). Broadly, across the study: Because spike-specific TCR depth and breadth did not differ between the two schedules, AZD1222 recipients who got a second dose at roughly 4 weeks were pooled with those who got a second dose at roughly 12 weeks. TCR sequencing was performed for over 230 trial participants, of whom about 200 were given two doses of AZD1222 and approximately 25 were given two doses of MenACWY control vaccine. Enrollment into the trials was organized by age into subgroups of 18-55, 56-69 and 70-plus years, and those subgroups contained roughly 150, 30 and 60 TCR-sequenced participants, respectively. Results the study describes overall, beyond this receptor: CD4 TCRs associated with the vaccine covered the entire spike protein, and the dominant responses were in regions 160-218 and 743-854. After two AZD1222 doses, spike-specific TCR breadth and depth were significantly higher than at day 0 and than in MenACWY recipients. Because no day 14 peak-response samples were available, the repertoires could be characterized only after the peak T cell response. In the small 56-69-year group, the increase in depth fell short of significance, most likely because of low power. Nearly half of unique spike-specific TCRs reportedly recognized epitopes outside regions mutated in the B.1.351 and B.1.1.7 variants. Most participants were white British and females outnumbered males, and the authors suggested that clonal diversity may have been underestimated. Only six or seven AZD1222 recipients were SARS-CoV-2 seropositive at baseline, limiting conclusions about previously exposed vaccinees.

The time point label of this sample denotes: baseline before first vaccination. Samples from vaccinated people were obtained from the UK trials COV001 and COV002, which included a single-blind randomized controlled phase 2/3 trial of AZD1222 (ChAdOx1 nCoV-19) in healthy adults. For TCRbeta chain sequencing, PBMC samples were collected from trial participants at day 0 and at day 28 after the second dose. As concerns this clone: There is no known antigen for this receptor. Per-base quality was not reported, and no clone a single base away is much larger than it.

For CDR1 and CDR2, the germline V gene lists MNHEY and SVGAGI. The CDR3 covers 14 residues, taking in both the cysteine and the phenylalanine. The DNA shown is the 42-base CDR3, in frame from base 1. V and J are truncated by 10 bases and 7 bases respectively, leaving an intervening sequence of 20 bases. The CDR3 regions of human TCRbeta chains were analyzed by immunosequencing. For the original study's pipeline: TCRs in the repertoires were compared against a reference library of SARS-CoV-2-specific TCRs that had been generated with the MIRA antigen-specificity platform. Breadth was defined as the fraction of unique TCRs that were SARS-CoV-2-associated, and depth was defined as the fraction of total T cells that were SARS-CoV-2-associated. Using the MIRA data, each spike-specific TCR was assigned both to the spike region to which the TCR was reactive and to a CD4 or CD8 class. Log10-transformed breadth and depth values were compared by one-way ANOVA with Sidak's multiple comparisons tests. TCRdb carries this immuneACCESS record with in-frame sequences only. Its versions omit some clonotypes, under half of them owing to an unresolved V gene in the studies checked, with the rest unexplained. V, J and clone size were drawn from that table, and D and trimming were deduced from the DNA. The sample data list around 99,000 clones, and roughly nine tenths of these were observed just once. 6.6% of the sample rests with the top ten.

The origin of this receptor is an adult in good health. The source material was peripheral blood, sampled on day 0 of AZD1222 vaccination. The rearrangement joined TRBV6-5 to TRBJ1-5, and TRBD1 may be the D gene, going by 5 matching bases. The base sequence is TGTGCCACCGTGGGGGGTCCTCTTGGGCAGCCCCAGCATTTT. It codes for CATVGGPLGQPQHF.